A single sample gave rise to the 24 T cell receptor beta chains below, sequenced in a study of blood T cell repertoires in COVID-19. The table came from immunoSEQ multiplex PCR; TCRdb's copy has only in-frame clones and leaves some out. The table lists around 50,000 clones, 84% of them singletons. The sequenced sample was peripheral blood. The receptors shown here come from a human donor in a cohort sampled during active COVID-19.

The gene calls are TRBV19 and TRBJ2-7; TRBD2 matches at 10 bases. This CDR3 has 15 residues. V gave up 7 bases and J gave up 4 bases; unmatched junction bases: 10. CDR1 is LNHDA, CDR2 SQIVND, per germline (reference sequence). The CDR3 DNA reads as TGTGCCAGTAACCCCGGGACTAGCGCACTATACGAGCAGTACTTC. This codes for CASNPGTSALYEQYF.

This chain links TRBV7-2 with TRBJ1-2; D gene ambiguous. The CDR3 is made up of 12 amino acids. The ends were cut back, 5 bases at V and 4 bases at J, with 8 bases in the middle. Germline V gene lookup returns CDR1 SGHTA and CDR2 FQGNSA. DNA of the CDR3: TGTGCCAGCAGCATTTCGTCCTATGGCTACACCTTC. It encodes CASSISSYGYTF.

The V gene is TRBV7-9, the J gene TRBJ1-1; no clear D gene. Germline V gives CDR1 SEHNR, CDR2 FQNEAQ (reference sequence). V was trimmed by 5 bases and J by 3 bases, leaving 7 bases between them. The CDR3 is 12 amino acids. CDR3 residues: CASSHEHTEAFF. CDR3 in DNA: TGTGCCAGCAGCCACGAGCACACTGAAGCTTTCTTT.

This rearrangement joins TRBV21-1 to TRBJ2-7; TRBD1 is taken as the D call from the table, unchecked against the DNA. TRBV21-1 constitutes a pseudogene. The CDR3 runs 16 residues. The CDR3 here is CASSKARDRVSYEQYF. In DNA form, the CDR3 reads TGTGCCAGCAGCAAAGCCCGGGACAGGGTCTCCTACGAGCAGTACTTC.

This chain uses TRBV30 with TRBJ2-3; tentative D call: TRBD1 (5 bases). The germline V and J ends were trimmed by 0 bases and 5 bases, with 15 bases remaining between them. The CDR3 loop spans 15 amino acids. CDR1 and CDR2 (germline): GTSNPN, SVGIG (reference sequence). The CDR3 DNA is TGTGCCTGGAGTGTCGGACAATGGCTTTTAGATACGCAGTATTTT. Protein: CAWSVGQWLLDTQYF.

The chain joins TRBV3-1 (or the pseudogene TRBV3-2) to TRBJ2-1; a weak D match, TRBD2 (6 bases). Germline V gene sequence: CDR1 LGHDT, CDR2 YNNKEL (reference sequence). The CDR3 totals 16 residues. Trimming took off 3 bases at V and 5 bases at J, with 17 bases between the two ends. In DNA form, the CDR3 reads TGTGCCAGCAGCCATGGGGACTTTCAGCGACACAATGAGCAGTTCTTC. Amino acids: CASSHGDFQRHNEQFF.

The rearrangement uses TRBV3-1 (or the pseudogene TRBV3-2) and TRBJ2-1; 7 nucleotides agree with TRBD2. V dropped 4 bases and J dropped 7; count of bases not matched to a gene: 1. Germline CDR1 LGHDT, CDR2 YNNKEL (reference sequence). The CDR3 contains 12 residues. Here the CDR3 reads CASSRSGNEQFF. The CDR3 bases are TGTGCCAGCAGCCGTAGCGGGAATGAGCAGTTCTTC.

CDR3 in DNA: TGTGCCAGCAGCATGGGGGCAGGGGCACTTAACTATGGCTACACCTTC. It yields the protein CASSMGAGALNYGYTF. The chain links TRBV5-4 to TRBJ1-2, with a possible D match to TRBD1 (6 bases). V was clipped by 4 bases and J by 1 base, with 17 bases between them. Per the germline V gene, CDR1 is SGHNT and CDR2 is YYREEE (reference sequence). The CDR3 runs to 16 residues.

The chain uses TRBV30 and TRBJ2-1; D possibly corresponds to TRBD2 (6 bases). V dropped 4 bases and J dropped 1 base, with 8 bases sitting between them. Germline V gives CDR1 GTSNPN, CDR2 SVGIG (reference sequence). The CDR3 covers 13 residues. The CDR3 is CAWTGSSYNEQFF. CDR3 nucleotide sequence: TGTGCCTGGACCGGGAGTTCCTACAATGAGCAGTTCTTC.

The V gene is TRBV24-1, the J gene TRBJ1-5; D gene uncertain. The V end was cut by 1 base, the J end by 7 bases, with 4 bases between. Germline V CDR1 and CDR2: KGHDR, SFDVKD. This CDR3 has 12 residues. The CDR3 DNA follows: TGTGCCACCAGTGATTTTGGCCAGCCCCAGCATTTT. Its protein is CATSDFGQPQHF.

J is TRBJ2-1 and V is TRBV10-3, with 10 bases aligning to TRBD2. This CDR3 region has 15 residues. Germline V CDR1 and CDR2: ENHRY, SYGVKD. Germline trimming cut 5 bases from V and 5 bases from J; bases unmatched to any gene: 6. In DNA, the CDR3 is TGTGCCATCAGTTCCACGACTAGCGGGCACAATGAGCAGTTCTTC. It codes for CAISSTTSGHNEQFF.

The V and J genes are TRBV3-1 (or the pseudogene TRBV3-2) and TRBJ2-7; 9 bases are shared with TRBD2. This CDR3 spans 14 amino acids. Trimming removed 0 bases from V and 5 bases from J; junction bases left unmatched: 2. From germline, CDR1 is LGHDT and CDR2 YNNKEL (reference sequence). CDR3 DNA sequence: TGTGCCAGCAGCCAAGAGGGGACTAGCAACGAGCAGTACTTC. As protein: CASSQEGTSNEQYF.

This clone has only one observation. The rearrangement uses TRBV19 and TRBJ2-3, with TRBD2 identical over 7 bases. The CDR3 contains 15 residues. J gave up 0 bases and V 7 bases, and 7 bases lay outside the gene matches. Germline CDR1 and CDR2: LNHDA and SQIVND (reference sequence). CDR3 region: CASKRLAASTDTQYF. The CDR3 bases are TGTGCCAGTAAGCGCCTAGCGGCTAGCACAGATACGCAGTATTTT.

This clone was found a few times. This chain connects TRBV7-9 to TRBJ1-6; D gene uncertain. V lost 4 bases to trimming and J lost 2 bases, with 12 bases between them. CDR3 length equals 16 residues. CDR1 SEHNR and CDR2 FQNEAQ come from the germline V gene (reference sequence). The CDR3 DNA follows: TGTGCCAGCAGCTCACGTGGCGGGGCCTATAATTCACCCCTCCACTTT. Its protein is CASSSRGGAYNSPLHF.

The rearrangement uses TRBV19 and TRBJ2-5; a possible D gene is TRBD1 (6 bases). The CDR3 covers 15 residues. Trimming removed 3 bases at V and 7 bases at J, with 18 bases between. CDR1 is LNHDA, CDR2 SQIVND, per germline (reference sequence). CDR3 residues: CASSIRQEYARTQYF. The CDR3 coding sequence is TGTGCCAGTAGTATCCGACAGGAGTACGCAAGGACCCAGTACTTC.

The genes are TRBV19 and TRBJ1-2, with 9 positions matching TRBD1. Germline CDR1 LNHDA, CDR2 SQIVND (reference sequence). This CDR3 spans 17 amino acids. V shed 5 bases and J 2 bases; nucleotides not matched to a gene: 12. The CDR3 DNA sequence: TGTGCCAGTAGTGAAGGGACAGGGAAAAAAGGAAACTATGGCTACACCTTC. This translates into CASSEGTGKKGNYGYTF.

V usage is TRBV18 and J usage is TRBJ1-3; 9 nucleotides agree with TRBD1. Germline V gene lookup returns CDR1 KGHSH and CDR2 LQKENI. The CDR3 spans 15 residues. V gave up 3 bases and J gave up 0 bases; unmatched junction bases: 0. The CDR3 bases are TGTGCCAGCTCACCGGACAGGGGCTCTGGAAACACCATATATTTT. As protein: CASSPDRGSGNTIYF.

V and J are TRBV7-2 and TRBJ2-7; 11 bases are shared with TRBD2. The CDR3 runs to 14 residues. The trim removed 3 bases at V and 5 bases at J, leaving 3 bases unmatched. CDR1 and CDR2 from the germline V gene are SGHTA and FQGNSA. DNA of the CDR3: TGTGCCAGCAGCTTCCGACTAGCGGGAAACGAGCAGTACTTC. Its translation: CASSFRLAGNEQYF.

CDR3 nucleotides: TGTGCCAGCAGCAATACCGGGACTAGCGGGTACCGGGGTGAGCAGTTCTTC. Residues: CASSNTGTSGYRGEQFF. This chain uses TRBV7-2 with TRBJ2-1; the match to TRBD2 covers 12 bases. V trimming: 5 bases; J trimming: 9 bases; junction bases outside the gene matches: 14. The CDR3 is 17 amino acids. Germline CDR1 SGHTA, CDR2 FQGNSA.

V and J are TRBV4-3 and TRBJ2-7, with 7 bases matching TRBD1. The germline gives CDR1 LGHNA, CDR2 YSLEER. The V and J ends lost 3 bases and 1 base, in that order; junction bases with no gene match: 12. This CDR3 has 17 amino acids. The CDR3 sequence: CASSQQTHGQASYEQYF. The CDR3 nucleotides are TGCGCCAGCAGCCAGCAAACCCATGGACAGGCGTCCTACGAGCAGTACTTC.

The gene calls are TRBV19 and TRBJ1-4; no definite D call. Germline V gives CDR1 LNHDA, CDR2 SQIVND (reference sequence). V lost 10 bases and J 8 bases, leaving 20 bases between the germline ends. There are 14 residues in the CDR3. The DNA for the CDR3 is TGTGCCACTACCCCGACCGGGTCTGGGGAAAAACTGTTTTTT. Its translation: CATTPTGSGEKLFF. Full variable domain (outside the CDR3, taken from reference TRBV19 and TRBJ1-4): DGGITQSPKYLFRKEGQNVTLSCEQNLNHDAMYWYRQDPGQGLRLIYYSQIVNDFQKGDIAEGYSVSREKKESFPLTVTSAQKNPTAFYLCATTPTGSGEKLFFGSGTQLSVL.

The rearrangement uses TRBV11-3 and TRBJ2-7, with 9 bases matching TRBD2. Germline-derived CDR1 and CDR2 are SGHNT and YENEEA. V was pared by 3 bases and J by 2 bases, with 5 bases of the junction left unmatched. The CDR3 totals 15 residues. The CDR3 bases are TGTGCCAGCAGCTTCTGGCGGGAGGGCCCCTACGAGCAGTACTTC. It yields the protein CASSFWREGPYEQYF.

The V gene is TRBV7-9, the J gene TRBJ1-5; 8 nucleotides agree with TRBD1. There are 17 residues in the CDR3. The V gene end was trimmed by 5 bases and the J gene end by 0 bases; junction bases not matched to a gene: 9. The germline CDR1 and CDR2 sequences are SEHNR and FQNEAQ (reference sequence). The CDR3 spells CASSLGTGTISNQPQHF. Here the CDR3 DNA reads TGTGCCAGCAGCCTCGGGACAGGAACGATTAGCAATCAGCCCCAGCATTTT.

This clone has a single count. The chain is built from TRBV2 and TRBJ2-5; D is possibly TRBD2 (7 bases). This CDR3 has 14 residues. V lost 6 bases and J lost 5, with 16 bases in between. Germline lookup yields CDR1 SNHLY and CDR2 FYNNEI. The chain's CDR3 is CASSPRGAGETQYF. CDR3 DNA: TGTGCCAGCAGCCCCCGGGGGGCAGGGGAGACCCAGTACTTC.